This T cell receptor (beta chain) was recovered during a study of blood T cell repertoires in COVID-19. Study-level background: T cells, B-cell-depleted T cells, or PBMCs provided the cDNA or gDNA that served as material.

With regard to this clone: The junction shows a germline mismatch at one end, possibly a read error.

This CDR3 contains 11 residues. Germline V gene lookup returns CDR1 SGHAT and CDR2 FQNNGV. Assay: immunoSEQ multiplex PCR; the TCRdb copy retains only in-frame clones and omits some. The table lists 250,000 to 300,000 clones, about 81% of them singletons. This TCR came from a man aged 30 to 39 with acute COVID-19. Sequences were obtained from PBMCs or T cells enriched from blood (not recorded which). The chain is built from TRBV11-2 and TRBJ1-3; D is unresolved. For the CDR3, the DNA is TGTGCCAGCAGCTTATCAGGCAGCTTTTCTTTT. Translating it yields CASSLSGSFSF. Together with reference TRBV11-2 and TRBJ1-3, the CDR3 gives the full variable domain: EAGVAQSPRYKIIEKRQSVAFWCNPISGHATLYWYQQILGQGPKLLIQFQNNGVVDDSQLPKDRFSAERLKGVDSTLKIQPAKLEDSAVYLCASSLSGSFSFGEGSWLTVV.